Below, 5 T cell receptor beta chains from the same sample are listed, as sequenced in a study of immune evolution from preneoplasia to lung adenocarcinoma. Some clones are missing from TCRdb's copy, which holds only in-frame ones; the method was immunoSEQ multiplex PCR. The repertoire holds roughly 5,100 clones, with approximately 80% as singletons. The material sequenced was FFPE adjacent normal lung tissue. The receptors were gathered from an older donor with lung adenocarcinoma.

As concerns this clone: This sample includes further DNA sequences coding for the same CDR3. V usage is TRBV2 and J usage is TRBJ2-7; no clear D. This CDR3 comprises 14 residues. With 3 bases removed from V and 7 bases from J, the gap between germline ends came to 16 bases. The germline gives CDR1 SNHLY, CDR2 FYNNEI. In DNA, the CDR3 is TGTGCCAGCAGTGATGGTCAGCCACTTAGTGAGCAGTACTTC. Translation: CASSDGQPLSEQYF.

This clone was counted a few times. V and J are TRBV6-1 and TRBJ2-7; D assignment may be TRBD1 or TRBD2 (6 bases each). Between the trimmed V and J ends, which lost 10 bases and 3 bases, there was a span of 22 bases. The CDR3 has 15 residues. Germline CDR1 and CDR2: MNHNS and SASEGT. The CDR3 DNA reads as TGTGCCACCACAGAGGGGGGAGTGGGGGGCTACGAGCAGTACTTC. This gives the protein CATTEGGVGGYEQYF.

This clone was counted a single time. The V and J genes are TRBV11-2 and TRBJ2-7; D assignment may be TRBD1 or TRBD2 (6 bases each). CDR3 size: 15 residues. V gave up 4 bases and J gave up 0 bases, with 13 bases separating them. Per germline, CDR1 SGHAT and CDR2 FQNNGV. CDR3 DNA: TGTGCCAGCAGCTGGGGGGCCGGCAGCTCCTACGAGCAGTACTTC. As protein: CASSWGAGSSYEQYF.

This rearrangement joins TRBV11-1 to TRBJ2-7; maybe TRBD2 (5 bases). Per the germline V gene, CDR1 is SGHAT and CDR2 is FQDESV (reference sequence). The ends were cut back, 5 bases at V and 0 bases at J, with 17 bases in the middle. The CDR3 extends over 16 amino acids. Written as DNA, the CDR3 is TGTGCCAGCAGCGGAACCGGGATACCGAGCTCCTACGAGCAGTACTTC. Residues: CASSGTGIPSSYEQYF.

V usage is TRBV6-1 and J usage is TRBJ2-6, with TRBD1 matching 8 bases. This CDR3 contains 19 residues. V trimming: 0 bases; J trimming: 2 bases; junction bases outside the gene matches: 9. Germline CDR1 reads MNHNS; CDR2 reads SASEGT. Written as DNA, the CDR3 is TGTGCCAGCAGTGAAGCGCTAGCTACAGGGGGACCTGGGGCCAACGTCCTGACTTTC. This gives the protein CASSEALATGGPGANVLTF.